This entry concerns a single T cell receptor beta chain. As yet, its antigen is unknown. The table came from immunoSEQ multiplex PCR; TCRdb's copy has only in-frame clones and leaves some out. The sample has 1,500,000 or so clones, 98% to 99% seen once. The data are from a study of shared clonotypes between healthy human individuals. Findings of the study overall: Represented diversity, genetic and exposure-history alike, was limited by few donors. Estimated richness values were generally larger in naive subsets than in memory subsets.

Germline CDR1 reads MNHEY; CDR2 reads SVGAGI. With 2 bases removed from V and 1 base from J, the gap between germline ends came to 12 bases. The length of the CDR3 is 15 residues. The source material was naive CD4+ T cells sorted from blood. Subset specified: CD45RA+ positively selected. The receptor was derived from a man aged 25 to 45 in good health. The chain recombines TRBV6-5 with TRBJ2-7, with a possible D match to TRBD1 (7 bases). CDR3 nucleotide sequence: TGTGCCAGCAGTTACGTTCCAGGGGGGTCCTACGAGCAGTACTTC. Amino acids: CASSYVPGGSYEQYF.